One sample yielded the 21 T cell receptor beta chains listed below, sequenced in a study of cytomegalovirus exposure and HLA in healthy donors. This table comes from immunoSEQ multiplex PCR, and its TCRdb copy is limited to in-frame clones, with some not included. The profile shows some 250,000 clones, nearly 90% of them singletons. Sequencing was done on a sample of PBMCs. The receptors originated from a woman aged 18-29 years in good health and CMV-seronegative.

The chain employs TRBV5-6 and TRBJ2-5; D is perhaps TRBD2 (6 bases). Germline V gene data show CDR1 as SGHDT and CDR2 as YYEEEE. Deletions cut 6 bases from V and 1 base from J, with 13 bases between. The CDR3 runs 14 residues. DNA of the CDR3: TGTGCCAGCAATTGGGGGGTAAGCCAAGAGACCCAGTACTTC. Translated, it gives CASNWGVSQETQYF.

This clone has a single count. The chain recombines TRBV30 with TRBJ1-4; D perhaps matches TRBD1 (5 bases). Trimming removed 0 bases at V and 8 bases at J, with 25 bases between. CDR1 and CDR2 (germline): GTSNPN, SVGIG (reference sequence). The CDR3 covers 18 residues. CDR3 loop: CAWSVGQGHGIVGEKLFF. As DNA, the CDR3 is TGTGCCTGGAGTGTTGGGCAGGGCCACGGAATAGTAGGGGAAAAACTGTTTTTT.

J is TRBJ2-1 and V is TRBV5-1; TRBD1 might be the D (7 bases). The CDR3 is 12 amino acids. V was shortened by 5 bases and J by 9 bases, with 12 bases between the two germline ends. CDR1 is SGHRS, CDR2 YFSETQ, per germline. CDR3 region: CASRTGTLEQFF. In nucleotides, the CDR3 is TGCGCCAGCAGGACAGGGACTCTTGAGCAGTTCTTC.

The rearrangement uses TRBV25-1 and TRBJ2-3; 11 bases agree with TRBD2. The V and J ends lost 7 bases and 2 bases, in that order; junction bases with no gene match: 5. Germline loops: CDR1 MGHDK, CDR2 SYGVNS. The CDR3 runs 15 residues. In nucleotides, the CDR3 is TGTGCCAGCACCACTAGCGGGGGAACCACAGATACGCAGTATTTT. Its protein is CASTTSGGTTDTQYF.

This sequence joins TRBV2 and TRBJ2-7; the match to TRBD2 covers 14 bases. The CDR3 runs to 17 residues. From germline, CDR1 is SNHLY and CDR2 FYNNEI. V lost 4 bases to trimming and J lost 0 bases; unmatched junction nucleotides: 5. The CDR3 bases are TGTGCCAGCAGTGGGGGACTAGCGGGGGTTTCCTCCTACGAGCAGTACTTC. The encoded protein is CASSGGLAGVSSYEQYF.

The DNA of the CDR3 is TGTGCCAGCAGTGAAGCGCCCCCGGTAACTGAAGCTTTCTTT. The encoded protein is CASSEAPPVTEAFF. The chain links TRBV6-1 to TRBJ1-1; D not resolved. CDR3 size: 14 residues. Germline V CDR1 and CDR2: MNHNS, SASEGT. Deletions cut 0 bases from V and 5 bases from J, with 10 bases between.

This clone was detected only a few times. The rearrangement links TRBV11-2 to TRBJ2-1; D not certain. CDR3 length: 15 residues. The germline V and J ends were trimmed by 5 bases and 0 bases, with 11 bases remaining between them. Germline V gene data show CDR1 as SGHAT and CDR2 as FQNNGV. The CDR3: CASSQDSSSYNEQFF. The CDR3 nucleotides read TGTGCCAGCAGCCAAGACTCGAGCTCCTACAATGAGCAGTTCTTC.

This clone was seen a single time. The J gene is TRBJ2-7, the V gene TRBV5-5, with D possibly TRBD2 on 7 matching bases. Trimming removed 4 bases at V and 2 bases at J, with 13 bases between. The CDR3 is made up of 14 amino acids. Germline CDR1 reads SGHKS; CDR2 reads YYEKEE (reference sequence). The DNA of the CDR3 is TGTGCCAGCAGCCCGGGGGGCGTGACCTACGAGCAGTACTTC. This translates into CASSPGGVTYEQYF.

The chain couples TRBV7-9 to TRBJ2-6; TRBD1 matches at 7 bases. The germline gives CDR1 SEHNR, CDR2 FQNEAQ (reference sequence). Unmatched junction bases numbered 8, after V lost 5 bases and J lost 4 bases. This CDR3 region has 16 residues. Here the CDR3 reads CASSPITGAGANVLTF. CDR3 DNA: TGTGCCAGCAGCCCGATAACAGGGGCGGGGGCCAACGTCCTGACTTTC.

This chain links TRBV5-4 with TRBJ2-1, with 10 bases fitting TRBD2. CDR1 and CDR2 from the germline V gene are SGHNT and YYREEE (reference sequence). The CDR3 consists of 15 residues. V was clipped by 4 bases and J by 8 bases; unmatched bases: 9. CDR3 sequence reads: CASSASSGGFYEQFF. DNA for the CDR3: TGTGCCAGCAGCGCCTCTAGCGGGGGTTTTTATGAGCAGTTCTTC. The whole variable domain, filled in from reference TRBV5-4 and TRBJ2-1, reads ETGVTQSPTHLIKTRGQQVTLRCSSQSGHNTVSWYQQALGQGPQFIFQYYREEENGRGNFPPRFSGLQFPNYSSELNVNALELDDSALYLCASSASSGGFYEQFFGPGTRLTVL.

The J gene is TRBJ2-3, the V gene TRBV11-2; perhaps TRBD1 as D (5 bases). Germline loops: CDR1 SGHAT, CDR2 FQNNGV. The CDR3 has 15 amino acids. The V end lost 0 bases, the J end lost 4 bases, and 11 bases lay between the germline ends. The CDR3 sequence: CASSLDFQGSDTQYF. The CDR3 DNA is TGTGCCAGCAGCTTAGATTTCCAGGGTTCAGATACGCAGTATTTT. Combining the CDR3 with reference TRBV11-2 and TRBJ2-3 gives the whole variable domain EAGVAQSPRYKIIEKRQSVAFWCNPISGHATLYWYQQILGQGPKLLIQFQNNGVVDDSQLPKDRFSAERLKGVDSTLKIQPAKLEDSAVYLCASSLDFQGSDTQYFGPGTRLTVL.

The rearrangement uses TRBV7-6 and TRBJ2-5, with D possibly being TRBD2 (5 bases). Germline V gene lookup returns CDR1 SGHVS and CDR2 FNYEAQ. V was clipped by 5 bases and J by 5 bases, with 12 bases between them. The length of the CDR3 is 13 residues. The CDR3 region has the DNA TGTGCCAGCAGCCCCGTCGGGGAGGAGACCCAGTACTTC. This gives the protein CASSPVGEETQYF.

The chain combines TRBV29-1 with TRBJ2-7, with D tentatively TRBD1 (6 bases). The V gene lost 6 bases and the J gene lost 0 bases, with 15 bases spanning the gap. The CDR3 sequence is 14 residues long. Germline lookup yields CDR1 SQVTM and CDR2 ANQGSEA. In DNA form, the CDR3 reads TGCAGCGTATCGTTGGGCAGGGGCTCCTACGAGCAGTACTTC. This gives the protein CSVSLGRGSYEQYF.

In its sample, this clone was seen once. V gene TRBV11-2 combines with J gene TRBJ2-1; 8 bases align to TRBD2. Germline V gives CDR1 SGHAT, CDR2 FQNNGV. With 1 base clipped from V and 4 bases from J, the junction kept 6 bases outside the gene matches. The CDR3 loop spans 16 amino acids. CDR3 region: CASSLVGGTRYNEQFF. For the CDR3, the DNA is TGTGCCAGCAGCTTAGTGGGTGGGACTAGATACAATGAGCAGTTCTTC.

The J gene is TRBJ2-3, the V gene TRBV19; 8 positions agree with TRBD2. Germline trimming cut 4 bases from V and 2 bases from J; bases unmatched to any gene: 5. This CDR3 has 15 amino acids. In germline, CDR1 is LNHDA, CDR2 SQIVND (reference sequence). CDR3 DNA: TGTGCCAGTAGTAAAAGACTAGCGCCCACAGATACGCAGTATTTT. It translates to CASSKRLAPTDTQYF.

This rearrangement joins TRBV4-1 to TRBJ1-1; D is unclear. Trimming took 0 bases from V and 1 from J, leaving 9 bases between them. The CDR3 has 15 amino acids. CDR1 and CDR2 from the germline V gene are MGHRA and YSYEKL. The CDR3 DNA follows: TGCGCCAGCAGCCAAGATTCGTACACGAACACTGAAGCTTTCTTT. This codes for CASSQDSYTNTEAFF.

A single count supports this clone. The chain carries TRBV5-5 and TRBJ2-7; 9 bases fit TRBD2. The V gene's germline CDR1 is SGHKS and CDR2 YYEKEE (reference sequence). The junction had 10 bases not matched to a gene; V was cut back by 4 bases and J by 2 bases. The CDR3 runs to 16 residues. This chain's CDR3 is CASSPTGAGGPYEQYV. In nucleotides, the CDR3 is TGTGCCAGCAGCCCCACGGGGGCGGGGGGGCCCTACGAGCAGTACGTC.

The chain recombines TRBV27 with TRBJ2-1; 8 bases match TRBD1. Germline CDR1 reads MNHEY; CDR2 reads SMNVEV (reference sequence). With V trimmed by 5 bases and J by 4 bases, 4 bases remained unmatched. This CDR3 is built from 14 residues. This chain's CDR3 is CASSVTGGYNEQFF. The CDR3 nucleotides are TGTGCCAGCAGTGTCACAGGGGGGTACAATGAGCAGTTCTTC.

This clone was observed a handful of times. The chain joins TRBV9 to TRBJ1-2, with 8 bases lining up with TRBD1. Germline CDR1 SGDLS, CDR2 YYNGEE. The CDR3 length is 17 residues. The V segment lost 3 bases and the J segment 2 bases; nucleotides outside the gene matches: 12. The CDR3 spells CASSARTGSHINYGYTF. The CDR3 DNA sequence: TGTGCCAGCAGCGCCCGGACAGGGTCCCATATCAACTATGGCTACACCTTC.

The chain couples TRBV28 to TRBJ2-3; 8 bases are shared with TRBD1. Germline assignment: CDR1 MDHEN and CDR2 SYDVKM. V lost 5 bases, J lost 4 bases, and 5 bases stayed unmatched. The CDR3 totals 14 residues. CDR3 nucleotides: TGTGCCAGCAGTCAGGGGGCGCCCCCAGATACGCAGTATTTT. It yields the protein CASSQGAPPDTQYF.

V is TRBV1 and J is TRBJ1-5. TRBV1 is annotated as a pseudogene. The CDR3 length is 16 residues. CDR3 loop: CTSSQDRRDGNQPQHF. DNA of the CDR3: TGCACCAGCAGCCAAGACAGGAGGGATGGCAATCAGCCCCAGCATTTT.